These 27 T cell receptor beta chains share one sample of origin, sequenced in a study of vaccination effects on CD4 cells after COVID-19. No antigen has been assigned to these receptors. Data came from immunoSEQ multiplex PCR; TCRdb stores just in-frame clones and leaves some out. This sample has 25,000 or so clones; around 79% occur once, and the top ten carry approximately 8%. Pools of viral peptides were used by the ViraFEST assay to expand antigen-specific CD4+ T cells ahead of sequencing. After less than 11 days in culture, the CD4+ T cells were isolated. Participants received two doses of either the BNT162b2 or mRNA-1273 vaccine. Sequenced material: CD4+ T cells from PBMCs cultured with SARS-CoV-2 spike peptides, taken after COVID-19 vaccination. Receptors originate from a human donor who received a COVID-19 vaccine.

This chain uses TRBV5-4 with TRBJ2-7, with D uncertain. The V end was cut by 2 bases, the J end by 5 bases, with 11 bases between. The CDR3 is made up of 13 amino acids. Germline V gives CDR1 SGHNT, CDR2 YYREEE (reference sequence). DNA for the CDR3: TGTGCCAGCAGCTTTCCACATGGGGACGAGCAGTACTTC. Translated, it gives CASSFPHGDEQYF.

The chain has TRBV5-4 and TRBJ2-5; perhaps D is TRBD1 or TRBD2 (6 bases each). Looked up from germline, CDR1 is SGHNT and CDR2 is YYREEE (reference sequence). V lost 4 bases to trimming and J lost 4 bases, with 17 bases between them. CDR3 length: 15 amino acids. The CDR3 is CASSPQQGGVETQYF. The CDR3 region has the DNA TGTGCCAGCAGCCCGCAACAGGGCGGGGTAGAGACCCAGTACTTC.

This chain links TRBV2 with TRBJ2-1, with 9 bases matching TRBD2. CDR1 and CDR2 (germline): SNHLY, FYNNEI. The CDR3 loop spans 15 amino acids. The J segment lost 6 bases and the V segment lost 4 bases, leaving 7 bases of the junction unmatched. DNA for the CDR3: TGTGCCAGCAGTGTAAGAAGCGGGGGGTTCAATGAGCAGTTCTTC. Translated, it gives CASSVRSGGFNEQFF. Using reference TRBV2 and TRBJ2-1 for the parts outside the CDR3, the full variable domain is EPEVTQTPSHQVTQMGQEVILRCVPISNHLYFYWYRQILGQKVEFLVSFYNNEISEKSEIFDDQFSVERPDGSNFTLKIRSTKLEDSAMYFCASSVRSGGFNEQFFGPGTRLTVL.

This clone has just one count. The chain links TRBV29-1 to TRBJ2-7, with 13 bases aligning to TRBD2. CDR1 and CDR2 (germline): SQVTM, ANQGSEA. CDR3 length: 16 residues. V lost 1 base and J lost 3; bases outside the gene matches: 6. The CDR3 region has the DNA TGCAGCGTTGAAGGCTTAGGGACTAGCGGGGACTACGAGCAGTACTTC. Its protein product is CSVEGLGTSGDYEQYF.

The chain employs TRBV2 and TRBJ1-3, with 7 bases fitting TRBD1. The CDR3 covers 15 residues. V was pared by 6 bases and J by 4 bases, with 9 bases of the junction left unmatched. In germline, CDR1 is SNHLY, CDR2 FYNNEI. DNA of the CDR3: TGTGCCAGCAGGACTACAGGGGCGGGAGGAAACACCATATATTTT. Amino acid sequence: CASRTTGAGGNTIYF.

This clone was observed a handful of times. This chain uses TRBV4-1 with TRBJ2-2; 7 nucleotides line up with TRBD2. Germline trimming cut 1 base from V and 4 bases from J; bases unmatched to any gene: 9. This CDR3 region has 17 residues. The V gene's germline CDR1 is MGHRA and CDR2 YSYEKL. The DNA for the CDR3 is TGCGCCAGCAGCCAAGTAGTTCAACTAGCGACCACCGGGGAGCTGTTTTTT. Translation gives CASSQVVQLATTGELFF.

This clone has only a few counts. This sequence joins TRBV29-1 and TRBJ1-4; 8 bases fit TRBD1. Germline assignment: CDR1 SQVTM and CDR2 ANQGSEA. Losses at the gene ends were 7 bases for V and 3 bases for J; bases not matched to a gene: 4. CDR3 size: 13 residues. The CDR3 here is CSAQQGANEKLFF. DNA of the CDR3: TGCAGCGCCCAACAGGGGGCTAATGAAAAACTGTTTTTT. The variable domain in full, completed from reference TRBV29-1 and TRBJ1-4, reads SAVISQKPSRDICQRGTSLTIQCQVDSQVTMMFWYRQQPGQSLTLIATANQGSEATYESGFVIDKFPISRPNLTFSTLTVSNMSPEDSSIYLCSAQQGANEKLFFGSGTQLSVL.

The CDR3 bases are TGTGCCAGTAGTGGGGACAGGGTGGCCAAAAACATTCAGTACTTC. It translates to CASSGDRVAKNIQYF. V usage is TRBV19 and J usage is TRBJ2-4; 9 nucleotides align to TRBD1. Per the germline V gene, CDR1 is LNHDA and CDR2 is SQIVND (reference sequence). The CDR3 consists of 15 residues. V was clipped by 5 bases and J by 1 base; unmatched bases: 3.

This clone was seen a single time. CDR3 sequence: CASSQGSFPTQHF. The CDR3 nucleotides read TGTGCCAGCAGCCAGGGATCTTTTCCGACCCAGCATTTT. The rearrangement links TRBV28 to TRBJ1-5, with D tentatively TRBD1 (5 bases). The CDR3 has 13 amino acids. The germline V and J ends were trimmed by 6 bases and 11 bases, with 17 bases remaining between them. From germline, CDR1 is MDHEN and CDR2 SYDVKM.

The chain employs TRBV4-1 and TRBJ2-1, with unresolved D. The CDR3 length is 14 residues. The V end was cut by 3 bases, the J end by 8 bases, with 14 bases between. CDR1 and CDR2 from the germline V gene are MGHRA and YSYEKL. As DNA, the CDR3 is TGCGCCAGCAGCCACTATTCGTCTCAATATGAGCAGTTCTTC. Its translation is CASSHYSSQYEQFF.

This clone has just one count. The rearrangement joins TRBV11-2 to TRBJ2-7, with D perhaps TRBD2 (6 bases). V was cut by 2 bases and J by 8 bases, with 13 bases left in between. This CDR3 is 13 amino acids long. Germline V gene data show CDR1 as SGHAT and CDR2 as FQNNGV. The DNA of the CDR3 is TGTGCCAGCAGCTTAAGGGGACTCGGCAAGCAGTACTTC. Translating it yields CASSLRGLGKQYF.

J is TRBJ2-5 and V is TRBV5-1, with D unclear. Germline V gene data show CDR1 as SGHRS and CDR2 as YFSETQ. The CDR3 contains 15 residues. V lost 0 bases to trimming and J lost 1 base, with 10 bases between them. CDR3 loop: CASSLVVGGQETQYF. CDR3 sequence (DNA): TGCGCCAGCAGCTTGGTAGTCGGTGGCCAAGAGACCCAGTACTTC.

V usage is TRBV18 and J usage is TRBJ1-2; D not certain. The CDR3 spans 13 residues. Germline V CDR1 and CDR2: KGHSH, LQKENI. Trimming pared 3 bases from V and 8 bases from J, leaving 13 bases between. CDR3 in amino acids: CASSPDQARGYTF. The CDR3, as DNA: TGTGCCAGCTCACCCGACCAGGCTAGAGGCTACACCTTC. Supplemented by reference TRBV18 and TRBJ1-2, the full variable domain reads NAGVMQNPRHLVRRRGQEARLRCSPMKGHSHVYWYRQLPEEGLKFMVYLQKENIIDESGMPKERFSAEFPKEGPSILRIQQVVRGDSAAYFCASSPDQARGYTFGSGTRLTVV.

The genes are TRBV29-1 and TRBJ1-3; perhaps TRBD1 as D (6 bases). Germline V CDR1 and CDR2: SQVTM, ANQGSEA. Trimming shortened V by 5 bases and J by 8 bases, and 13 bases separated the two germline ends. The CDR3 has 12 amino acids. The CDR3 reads CSVIGQSYTIYF. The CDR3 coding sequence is TGCAGCGTTATCGGACAGTCATACACCATATATTTT.

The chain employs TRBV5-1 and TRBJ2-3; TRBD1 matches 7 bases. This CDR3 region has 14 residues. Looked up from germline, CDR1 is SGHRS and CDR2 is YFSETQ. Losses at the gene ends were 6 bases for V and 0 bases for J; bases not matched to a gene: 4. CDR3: CASTTGPSTDTQYF. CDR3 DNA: TGCGCCAGCACGACAGGGCCTAGCACAGATACGCAGTATTTT.

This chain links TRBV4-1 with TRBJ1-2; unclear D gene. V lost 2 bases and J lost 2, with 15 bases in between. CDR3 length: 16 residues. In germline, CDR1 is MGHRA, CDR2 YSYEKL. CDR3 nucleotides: TGCGCCAGCAGCCAACCCCCGTCCGGGATCAACTATGGCTACACCTTC. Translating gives CASSQPPSGINYGYTF.

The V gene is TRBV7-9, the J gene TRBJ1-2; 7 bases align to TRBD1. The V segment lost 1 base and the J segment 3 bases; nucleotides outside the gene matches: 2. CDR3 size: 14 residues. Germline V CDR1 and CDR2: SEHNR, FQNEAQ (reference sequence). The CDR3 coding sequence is TGTGCCAGCAGCTTAGGGGGGACAGACTATGGCTACACCTTC. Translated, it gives CASSLGGTDYGYTF.

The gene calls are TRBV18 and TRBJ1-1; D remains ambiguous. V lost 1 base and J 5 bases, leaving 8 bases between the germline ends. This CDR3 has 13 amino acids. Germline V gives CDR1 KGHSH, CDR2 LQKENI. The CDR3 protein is CASSPQGTTEAFF. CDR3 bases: TGTGCCAGCTCACCACAGGGCACGACTGAAGCTTTCTTT. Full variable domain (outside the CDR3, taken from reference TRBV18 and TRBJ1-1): NAGVMQNPRHLVRRRGQEARLRCSPMKGHSHVYWYRQLPEEGLKFMVYLQKENIIDESGMPKERFSAEFPKEGPSILRIQQVVRGDSAAYFCASSPQGTTEAFFGQGTRLTVV.

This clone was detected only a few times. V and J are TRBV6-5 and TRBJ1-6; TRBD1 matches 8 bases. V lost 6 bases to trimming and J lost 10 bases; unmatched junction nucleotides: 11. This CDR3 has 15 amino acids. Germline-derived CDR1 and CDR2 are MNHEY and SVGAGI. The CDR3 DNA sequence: TGTGCCAGCAGAACAGGGACAGGAGGTATCTCACCCCTCCACTTT. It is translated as CASRTGTGGISPLHF.

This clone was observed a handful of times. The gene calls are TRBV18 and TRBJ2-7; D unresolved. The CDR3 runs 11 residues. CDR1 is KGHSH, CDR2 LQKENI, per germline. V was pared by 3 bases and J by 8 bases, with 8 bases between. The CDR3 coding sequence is TGTGCCAGCTCACCTGACATTCAGCAGTACTTC. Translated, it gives CASSPDIQQYF.

CDR3 nucleotides: TGCGCCAGCAGCGAAACCCCGGGGAGGCAGCCCCAGCATTTT. Its translation is CASSETPGRQPQHF. The rearrangement uses TRBV5-1 and TRBJ1-5; D call uncertain. The length of the CDR3 is 14 residues. Germline V gives CDR1 SGHRS, CDR2 YFSETQ. V lost 4 bases to trimming and J lost 7 bases, with 15 bases between them.

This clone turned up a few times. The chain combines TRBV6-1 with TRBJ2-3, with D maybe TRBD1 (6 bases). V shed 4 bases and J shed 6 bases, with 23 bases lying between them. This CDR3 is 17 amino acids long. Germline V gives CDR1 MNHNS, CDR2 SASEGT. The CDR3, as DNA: TGTGCCAGCAGTGCAAACAGGGTAAATCAAGGTTCCGATACGCAGTATTTT. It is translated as CASSANRVNQGSDTQYF.

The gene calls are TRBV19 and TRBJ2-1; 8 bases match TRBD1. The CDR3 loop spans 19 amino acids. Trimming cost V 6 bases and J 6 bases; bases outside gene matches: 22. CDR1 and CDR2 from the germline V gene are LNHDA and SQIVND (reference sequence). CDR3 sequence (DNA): TGTGCCAGTAGCCGCAGGGGGCCCACCTATACCGGAACGCTCAATGAGCAGTTCTTC. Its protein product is CASSRRGPTYTGTLNEQFF. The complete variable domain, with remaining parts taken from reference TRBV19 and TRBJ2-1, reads DGGITQSPKYLFRKEGQNVTLSCEQNLNHDAMYWYRQDPGQGLRLIYYSQIVNDFQKGDIAEGYSVSREKKESFPLTVTSAQKNPTAFYLCASSRRGPTYTGTLNEQFFGPGTRLTVL.

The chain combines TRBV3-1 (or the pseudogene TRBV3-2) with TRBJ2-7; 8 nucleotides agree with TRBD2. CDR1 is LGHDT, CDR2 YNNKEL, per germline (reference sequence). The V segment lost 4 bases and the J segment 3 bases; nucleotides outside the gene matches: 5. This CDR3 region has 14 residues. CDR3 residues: CASSPSGLNYEQYF. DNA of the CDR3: TGTGCCAGCAGCCCTAGCGGGCTTAACTACGAGCAGTACTTC.

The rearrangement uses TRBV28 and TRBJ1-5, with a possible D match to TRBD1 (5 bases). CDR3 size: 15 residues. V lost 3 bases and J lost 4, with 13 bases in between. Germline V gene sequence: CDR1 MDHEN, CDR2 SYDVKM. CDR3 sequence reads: CASSFPGTGNQPQHF. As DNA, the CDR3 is TGTGCCAGCAGTTTTCCAGGGACGGGGAATCAGCCCCAGCATTTT.

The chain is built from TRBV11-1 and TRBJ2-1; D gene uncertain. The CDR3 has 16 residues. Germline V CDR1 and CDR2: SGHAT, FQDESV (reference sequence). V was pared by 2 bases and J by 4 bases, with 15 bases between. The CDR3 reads CASSLFPWTEYNEQFF. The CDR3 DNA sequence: TGTGCCAGCAGCTTATTTCCTTGGACGGAGTACAATGAGCAGTTCTTC. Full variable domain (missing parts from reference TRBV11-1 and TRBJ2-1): EAEVAQSPRYKITEKSQAVAFWCDPISGHATLYWYRQILGQGPELLVQFQDESVVDDSQLPKDRFSAERLKGVDSTLKIQPAELGDSAMYLCASSLFPWTEYNEQFFGPGTRLTVL.

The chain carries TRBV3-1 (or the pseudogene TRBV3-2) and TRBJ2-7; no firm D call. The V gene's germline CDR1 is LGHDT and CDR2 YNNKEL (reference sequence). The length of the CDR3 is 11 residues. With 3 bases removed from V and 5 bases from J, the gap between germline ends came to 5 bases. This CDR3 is CASSHGNEQYF. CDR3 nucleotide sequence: TGTGCCAGCAGCCATGGGAACGAGCAGTACTTC.